The clone carrying this TCR beta chain has only a few counts. Reverse transcription of all isolated RNA meant that expressed TCRB transcripts were sequenced. The method was immunoSEQ multiplex PCR; TCRdb's version includes in-frame clones alone and lacks a portion of them. The sample lists 130,000 to 150,000 clones, more than 9% occurring once. This CDR3 spans 16 amino acids. V was clipped by 7 bases and J by 2 bases, with 20 bases between them. Germline lookup yields CDR1 MDHEN and CDR2 SYDVKM. These data belong to a study of beta chain features in type 1 diabetes. The receptor's source is a man between 18 and 29 years old in good health. V and J are TRBV28 and TRBJ1-2; no clear D gene. The sequencing sample was made of naive CD4+ T cells from blood. The CDR3 coding sequence is TGTGCCAGCAACAGTTTGCCCGGACTTCTAAACTATGGCTACACCTTC. Encoded protein: CASNSLPGLLNYGYTF.